This T cell receptor (beta chain) emerged from a study of CD8 T cells in cerebrospinal fluid in Alzheimer's disease. This clonotype is classed as large (0.1 to 1%) by frequency. Per the germline V gene, CDR1 is MNHEY and CDR2 is SVGEGT. The CDR3 totals 13 residues. For each CDR3 protein, TCRdb gives one entry from its re-call of the 10x single-cell sequencing reads, without DNA. The sample has about 1,300 distinct CDR3 sequences. This chain joins TRBV6-2 or TRBV6-3 and TRBJ2-3; absent DNA, TCRdb's TRBD1 call cannot be checked. This TCR derives from a human donor with mild cognitive impairment. Sequencing input: cerebrospinal fluid. The CDR3 loop reads CASSVEGPDTQYF.